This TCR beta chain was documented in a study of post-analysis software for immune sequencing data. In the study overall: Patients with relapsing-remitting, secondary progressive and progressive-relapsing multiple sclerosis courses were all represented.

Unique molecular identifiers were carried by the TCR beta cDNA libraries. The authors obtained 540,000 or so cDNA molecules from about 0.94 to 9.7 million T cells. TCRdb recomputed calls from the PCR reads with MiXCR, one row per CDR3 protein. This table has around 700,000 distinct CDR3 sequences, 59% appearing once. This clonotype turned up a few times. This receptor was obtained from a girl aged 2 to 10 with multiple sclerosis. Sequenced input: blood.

CDR3 nucleotide sequence: TGTGCCATCGGAGGGGGGTATGGCTACACCTTC. It is translated as CAIGGGYGYTF. The chain has TRBV6-5 and TRBJ1-2, with D tentatively TRBD1 (6 bases). Germline lookup yields CDR1 MNHEY and CDR2 SVGAGI. CDR3 length equals 11 residues. Deletions cut 10 bases from V and 5 bases from J, with 11 bases between.